Detailed here is one T cell receptor (beta chain). The CDR3 runs 15 residues. The germline V gene encodes CDR1 SGHTA and CDR2 FQGNSA. The junction had 5 bases not matched to a gene; V was cut back by 1 base and J by 5 bases. The sample is drawn from a study of blood T cells in healthy people across ages. Overall study context: Capturing about one barcoded beta molecule per two T cells was achieved by template switching.

The authors ran a second PCR of 7 to 11 cycles using a sample-barcoded 5' primer and a J-beta primer mix. TCRdb reprocessed the 5' RACE reads via MiXCR and lists one record per CDR3 protein. In the table there are about 1.4 million distinct CDR3 sequences, roughly 64% of which are singletons. This clonotype was obtained from a man younger than 30 in good health. Sequencing input: blood. The chain employs TRBV7-2 and TRBJ1-2; 9 nucleotides agree with TRBD1. The CDR3: CASSLGTGAYYGYTF. CDR3 bases: TGTGCCAGCAGCTTAGGGACAGGGGCGTATTATGGCTACACCTTC.